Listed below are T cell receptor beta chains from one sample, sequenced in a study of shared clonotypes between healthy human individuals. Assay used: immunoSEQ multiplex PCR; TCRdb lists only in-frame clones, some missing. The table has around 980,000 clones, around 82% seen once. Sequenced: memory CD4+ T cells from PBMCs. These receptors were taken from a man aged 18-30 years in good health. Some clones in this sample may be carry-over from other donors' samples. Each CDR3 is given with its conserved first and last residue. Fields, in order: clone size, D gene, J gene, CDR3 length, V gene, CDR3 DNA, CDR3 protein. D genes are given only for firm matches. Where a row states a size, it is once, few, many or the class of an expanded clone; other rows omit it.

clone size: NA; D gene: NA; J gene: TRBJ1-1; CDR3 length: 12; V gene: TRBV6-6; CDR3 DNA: TGTGCCAGCAGTGATCGGGGGTCTGAAGCTTTCTTT; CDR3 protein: CASSDRGSEAFF
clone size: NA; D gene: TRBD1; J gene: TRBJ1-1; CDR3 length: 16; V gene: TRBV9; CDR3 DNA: TGTGCCAGCAGCGACTATGGGACAGGGAGGAACACTGAAGCTTTCTTT; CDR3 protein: CASSDYGTGRNTEAFF
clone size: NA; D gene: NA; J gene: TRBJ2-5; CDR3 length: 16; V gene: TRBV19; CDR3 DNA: TGTGCCAGTAGTATTAATGGACCAGTTCTTGGGGAGACCCAGTACTTC; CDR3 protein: CASSINGPVLGETQYF
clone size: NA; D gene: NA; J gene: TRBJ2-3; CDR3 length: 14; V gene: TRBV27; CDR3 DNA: TGTGCCAGGACTCCTAGTTCTAGCACAGATACGCAGTATTTT; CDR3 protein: CARTPSSSTDTQYF
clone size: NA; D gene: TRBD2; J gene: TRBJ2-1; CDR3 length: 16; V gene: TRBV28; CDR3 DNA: TGTGCCAGCAGTCACCTAACTAGCGGGCCCTACAATGAGCAGTTCTTC; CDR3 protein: CASSHLTSGPYNEQFF
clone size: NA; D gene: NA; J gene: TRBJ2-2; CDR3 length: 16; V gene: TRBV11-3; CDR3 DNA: TGTGCCAGCAGCTTAGTCCCGGGATCAGGCACCGGGGAGCTGTTTTTT; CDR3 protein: CASSLVPGSGTGELFF
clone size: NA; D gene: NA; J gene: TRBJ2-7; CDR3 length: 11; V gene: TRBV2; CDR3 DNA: TGTGCCAGCAGTCAGTGGTACGAGCAGTACTTC; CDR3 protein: CASSQWYEQYF
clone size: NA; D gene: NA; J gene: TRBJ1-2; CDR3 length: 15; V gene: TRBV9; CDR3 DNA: TGTGCCAGCAGCGTAGGGCAGAGTATGAACTATGGCTACACCTTC; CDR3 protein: CASSVGQSMNYGYTF
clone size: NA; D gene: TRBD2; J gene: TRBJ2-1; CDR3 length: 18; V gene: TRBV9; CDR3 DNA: TGTGCCAGCAGTCTCTCGGTAGCGGGAGGGGGCTCCTACAATGAGCAGTTCTTC; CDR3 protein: CASSLSVAGGGSYNEQFF
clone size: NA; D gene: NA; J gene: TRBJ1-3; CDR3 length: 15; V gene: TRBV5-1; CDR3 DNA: TGCGCCAGCAGCTTCGGCCACCAGTCTGGAAACACCATATATTTT; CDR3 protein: CASSFGHQSGNTIYF
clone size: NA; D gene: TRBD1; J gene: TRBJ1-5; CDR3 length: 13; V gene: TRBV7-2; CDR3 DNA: TGTGCCAGCAGCAAGGACAGGGATCAGCCCCAGCATTTT; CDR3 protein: CASSKDRDQPQHF
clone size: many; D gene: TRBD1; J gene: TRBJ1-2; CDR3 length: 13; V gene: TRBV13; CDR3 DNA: TGTGCCAGCAGTCAAAGGGGGCGGGGTGGCTACACCTTC; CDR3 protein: CASSQRGRGGYTF
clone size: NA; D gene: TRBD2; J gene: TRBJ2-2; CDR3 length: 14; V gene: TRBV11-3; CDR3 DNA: TGTGCCAGCAGCTTAATGGCGGGAGGCGGGGAGCTGTTTTTT; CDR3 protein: CASSLMAGGGELFF
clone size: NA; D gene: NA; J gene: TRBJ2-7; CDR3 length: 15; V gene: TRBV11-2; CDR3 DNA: TGTGCCAGCAGCTTAAGAACAGGGAGGGACGGCGAGCAGTACTTC; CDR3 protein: CASSLRTGRDGEQYF
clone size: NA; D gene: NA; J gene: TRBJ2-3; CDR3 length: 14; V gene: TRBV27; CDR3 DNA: TGTGCCAGCAGTTTACTCAGGAGCACAGATACGCAGTATTTT; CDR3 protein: CASSLLRSTDTQYF
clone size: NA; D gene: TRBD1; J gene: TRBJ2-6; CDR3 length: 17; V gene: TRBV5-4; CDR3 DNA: TGTGCCAGCAGCCGTTGGATGGGACAGTCTGGGGCCAACGTCCTGACTTTC; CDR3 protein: CASSRWMGQSGANVLTF
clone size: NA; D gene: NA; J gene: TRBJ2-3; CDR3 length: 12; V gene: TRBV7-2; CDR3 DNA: TGTGCCAGCGGACCTGTGCGGGATACGCAGTATTTT; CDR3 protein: CASGPVRDTQYF
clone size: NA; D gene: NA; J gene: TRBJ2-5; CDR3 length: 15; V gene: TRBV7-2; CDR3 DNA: TGTGCCAGCAGCTTAGTCCCGGGGCTCCAAGAGACCCAGTACTTC; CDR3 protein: CASSLVPGLQETQYF
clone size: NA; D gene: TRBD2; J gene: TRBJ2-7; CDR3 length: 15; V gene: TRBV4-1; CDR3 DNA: TGCGCCAGCAGCTCCTCTAGCGGGAGGTTAAACGAGCAGTACTTC; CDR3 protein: CASSSSSGRLNEQYF
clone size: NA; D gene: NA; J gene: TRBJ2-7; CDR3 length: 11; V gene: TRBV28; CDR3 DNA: TGTGCCAGCAGCGGGACCCGGGAGCAGTACTTC; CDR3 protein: CASSGTREQYF
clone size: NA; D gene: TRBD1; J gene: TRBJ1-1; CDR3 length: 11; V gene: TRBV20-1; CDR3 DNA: TGCAGGGGTCAGGGGGGCACTGAAGCTTTCTTT; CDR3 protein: CRGQGGTEAFF
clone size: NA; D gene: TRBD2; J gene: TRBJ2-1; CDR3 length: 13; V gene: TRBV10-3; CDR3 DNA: TGTGCCATCAGCGCCCCGGGAGGAAATGAGCAGTTCTTC; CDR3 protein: CAISAPGGNEQFF
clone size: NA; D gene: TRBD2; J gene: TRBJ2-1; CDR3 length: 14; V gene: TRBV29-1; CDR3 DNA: TGCAGCGTTGATCCGGGACTAGCGAACAATGAGCAGTTCTTC; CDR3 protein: CSVDPGLANNEQFF
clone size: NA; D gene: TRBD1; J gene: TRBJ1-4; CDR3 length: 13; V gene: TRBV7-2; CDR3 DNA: TGTGCCAGCAGCTCAGGGGGTGATGAAAAACTGTTTTTT; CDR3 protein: CASSSGGDEKLFF
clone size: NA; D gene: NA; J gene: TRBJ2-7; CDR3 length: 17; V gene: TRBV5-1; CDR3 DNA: TGCGCCAGCAGCTTGCCGACATTACCTTTTAGCTCCTACGAGCAGTACTTC; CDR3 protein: CASSLPTLPFSSYEQYF
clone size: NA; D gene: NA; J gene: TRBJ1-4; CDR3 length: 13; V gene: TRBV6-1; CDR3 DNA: TGTGCCAGCAGTGAAGGTCGGAAGGGAAAACTGTTTTTT; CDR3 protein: CASSEGRKGKLFF
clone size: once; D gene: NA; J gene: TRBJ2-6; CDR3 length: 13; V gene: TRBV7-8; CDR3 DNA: TGTGCCAGCCCCGGAGCAGACCCCAACGTCCTGACTTTC; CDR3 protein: CASPGADPNVLTF
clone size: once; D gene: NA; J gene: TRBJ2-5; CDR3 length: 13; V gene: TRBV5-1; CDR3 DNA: TGCGCCAGCAGCTTGGGGCTAGGACAGACCCAGTACTTC; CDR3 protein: CASSLGLGQTQYF
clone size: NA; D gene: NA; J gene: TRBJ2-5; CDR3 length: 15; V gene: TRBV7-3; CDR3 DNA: TGTGCCAGCAGCTTAATGGGCCAGGCGGTGGAGACCCAGTACTTC; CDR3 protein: CASSLMGQAVETQYF
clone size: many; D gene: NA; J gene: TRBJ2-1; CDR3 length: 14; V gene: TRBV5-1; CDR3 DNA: TGCGCCAGCAGCCCGACTAGTAGCCACAATGAGCAGTTCTTC; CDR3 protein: CASSPTSSHNEQFF
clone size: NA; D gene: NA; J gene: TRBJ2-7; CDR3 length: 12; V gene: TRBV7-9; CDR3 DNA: TGTGCCAGCAGCCCCTTCGAGGACGAGCAGTACTTC; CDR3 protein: CASSPFEDEQYF
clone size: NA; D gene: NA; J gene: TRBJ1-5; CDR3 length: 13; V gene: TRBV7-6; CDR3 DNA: TGTGCCAGCGCAGGGCAGAGCAATCAGCCCCAGCATTTT; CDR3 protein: CASAGQSNQPQHF
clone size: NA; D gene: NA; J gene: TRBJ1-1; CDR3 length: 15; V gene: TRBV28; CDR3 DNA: TGTGCCAGCAGTTCCTGGACAACAATGAACACTGAAGCTTTCTTT; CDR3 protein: CASSSWTTMNTEAFF
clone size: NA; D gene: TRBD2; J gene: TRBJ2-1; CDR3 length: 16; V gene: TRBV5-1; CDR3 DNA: TGCGCCAGCAGCTCGGCTAGCGGGAGGGCCTACAATGAGCAGTTCTTC; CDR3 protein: CASSSASGRAYNEQFF
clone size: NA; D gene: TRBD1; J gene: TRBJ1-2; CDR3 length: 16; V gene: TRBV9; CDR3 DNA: TGTGCCAGCAGCCCGACGAGGACAGGCGTGCTTTATGGCTACACCTTC; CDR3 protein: CASSPTRTGVLYGYTF
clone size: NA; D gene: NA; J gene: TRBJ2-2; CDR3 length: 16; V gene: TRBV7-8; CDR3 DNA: TGTGCCAGCAGCGCACGCCGAACTTCAGGGACCGGGGAGCTGTTTTTT; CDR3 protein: CASSARRTSGTGELFF